This entry concerns a single T cell receptor beta chain. TCR beta VDJ and CDR3 profiling used genomic DNA as template. Each CDR3 protein is one row after TCRdb ran MiXCR on the reads. The table has 400,000 to 450,000 distinct CDR3 sequences, 65% to 80% seen once. CDR3 size: 23 residues. In germline, CDR1 is SNHLY, CDR2 FYNNEI. The record originates from a study of CD8+CD57+ T cells in acquired aplastic anemia. This chain joins TRBV2 and TRBJ2-3, with 14 bases matching TRBD2. Near its end, the DNA agrees better with TRBJ2-7, so the J call may be wrong. This clonotype originated in a human donor in good health, serving as a control. The sequenced sample was sorted CD4+, CD8+, or CD8+CD57+ T cells (not recorded which) from PBMCs. The CDR3, as DNA: TGTGCCAGCAGTGCGGCTCCGACTAGCGGGGGGGCCATCTTTCTCTCCAGCACAGATACGCAGTACTTC. Translated: CASSAAPTSGGAIFLSSTDTQYF.